This T cell receptor beta chain was sequenced in a study of blood T cell repertoires in COVID-19. Overall study context: Some COVID-19 samples were acute and others convalescent; all came from the United States, Italy and Spain. From T cells, B-cell-depleted T cells, or PBMCs came the material, which was cDNA or gDNA.

V gave up 6 bases and J gave up 3 bases; unmatched junction bases: 16. The CDR3 covers 17 residues. Germline CDR1 reads LNHDA; CDR2 reads SQIVND (reference sequence). In the original workflow: Amplification of reference gene primers provided the estimated nucleated cell counts. The assay was immunoSEQ multiplex PCR, and TCRdb's table has in-frame clones only and misses some. V, J and clone size were drawn from that table, and D and trimming were deduced from the DNA. This table holds about 230,000 clones, approximately 87% found once. Sample: peripheral blood. The gene calls are TRBV19 and TRBJ1-2, with 7 bases aligning to TRBD1. The TCR was taken from a woman in her 70s with active or convalescent COVID-19. The CDR3 here is CASRGTGVPLQDYGYTF. The CDR3 DNA reads as TGTGCCAGTAGGGGAACAGGGGTTCCCCTCCAGGACTATGGCTACACCTTC. The variable domain in full, with the rest retrieved from reference TRBV19 and TRBJ1-2, is DGGITQSPKYLFRKEGQNVTLSCEQNLNHDAMYWYRQDPGQGLRLIYYSQIVNDFQKGDIAEGYSVSREKKESFPLTVTSAQKNPTAFYLCASRGTGVPLQDYGYTFGSGTRLTVV.